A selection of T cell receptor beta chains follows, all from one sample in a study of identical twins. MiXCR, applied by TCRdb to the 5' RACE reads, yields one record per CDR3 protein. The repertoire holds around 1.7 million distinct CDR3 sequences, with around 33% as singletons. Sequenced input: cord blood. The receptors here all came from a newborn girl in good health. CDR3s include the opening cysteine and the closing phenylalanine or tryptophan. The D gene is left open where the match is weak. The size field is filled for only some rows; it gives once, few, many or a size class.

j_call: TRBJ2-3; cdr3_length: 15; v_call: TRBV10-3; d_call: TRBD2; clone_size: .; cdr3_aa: CAISRPGRAADTQYF; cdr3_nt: TGTGCCATCAGCCGTCCCGGGAGGGCGGCAGATACGCAGTATTTT
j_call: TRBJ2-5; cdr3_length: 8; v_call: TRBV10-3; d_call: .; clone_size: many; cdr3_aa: CAIGTQYF; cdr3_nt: TGTGCCATCGGGACCCAGTACTTC
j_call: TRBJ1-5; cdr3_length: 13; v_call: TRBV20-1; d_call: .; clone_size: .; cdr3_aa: CSAHPGLNQPQHF; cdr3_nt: TGCAGTGCTCATCCGGGGCTCAATCAGCCCCAGCATTTT
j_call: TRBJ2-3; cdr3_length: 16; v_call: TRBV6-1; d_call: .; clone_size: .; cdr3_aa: CARSDGWNPSTDTQYF; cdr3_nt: TGTGCCAGGAGTGACGGATGGAACCCTAGCACAGATACGCAGTATTTT
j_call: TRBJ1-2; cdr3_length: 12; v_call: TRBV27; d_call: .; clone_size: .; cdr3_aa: CATSAPPKGYTF; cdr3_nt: TGTGCCACTTCGGCACCGCCGAAGGGCTACACCTTC
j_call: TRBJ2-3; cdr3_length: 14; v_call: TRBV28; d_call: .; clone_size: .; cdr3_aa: CASHRAGISDTQYF; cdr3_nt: TGTGCCAGCCACAGGGCGGGCATCTCGGATACGCAGTATTTT
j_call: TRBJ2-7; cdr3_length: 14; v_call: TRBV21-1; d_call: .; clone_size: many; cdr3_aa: CASSTYGLADEQYF; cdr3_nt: TGTGCCAGCAGCACCTACGGGTTGGCAGACGAGCAGTACTTC
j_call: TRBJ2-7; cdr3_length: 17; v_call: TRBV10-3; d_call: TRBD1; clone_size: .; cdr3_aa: CAISADPRGPTSYEQYF; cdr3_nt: TGTGCCATCAGCGCCGACCCCAGGGGGCCGACGTCCTACGAGCAGTACTTC
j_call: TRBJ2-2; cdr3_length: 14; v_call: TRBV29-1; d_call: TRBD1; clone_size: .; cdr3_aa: CSVQGARGTGELFF; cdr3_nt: TGCAGCGTTCAGGGGGCCCGGGGCACCGGGGAGCTGTTTTTT
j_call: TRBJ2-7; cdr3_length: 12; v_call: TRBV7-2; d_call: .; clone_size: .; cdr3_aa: CASSSWMNEQYF; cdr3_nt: TGTGCCAGCAGCTCATGGATGAATGAGCAGTACTTC
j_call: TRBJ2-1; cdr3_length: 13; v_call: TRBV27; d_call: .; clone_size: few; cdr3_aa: CASRVQGGNERFF; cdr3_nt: TGTGCCAGCAGAGTACAGGGAGGCAATGAGCGGTTCTTC
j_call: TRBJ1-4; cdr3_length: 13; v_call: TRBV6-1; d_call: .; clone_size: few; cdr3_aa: CASRRGGWEKLFF; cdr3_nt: TGTGCCAGCAGGAGGGGAGGATGGGAAAAACTGTTTTTT
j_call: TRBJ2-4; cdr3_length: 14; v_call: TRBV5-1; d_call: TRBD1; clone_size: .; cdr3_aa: CASSLVQGAYGQYF; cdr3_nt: TGCGCCAGCAGCTTGGTTCAGGGGGCGTACGGGCAGTACTTC
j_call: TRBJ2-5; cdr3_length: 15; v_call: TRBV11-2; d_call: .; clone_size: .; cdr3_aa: CASSRIKRNLGEQYF; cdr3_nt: TGTGCCAGCAGCCGCATTAAAAGGAATCTGGGGGAGCAGTACTTC
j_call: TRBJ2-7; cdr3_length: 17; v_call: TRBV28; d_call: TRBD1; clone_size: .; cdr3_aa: CASRPYLRQGHSYEQYF; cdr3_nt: TGTGCCAGCAGACCTTATCTCCGACAGGGACATTCCTACGAGCAGTACTTC
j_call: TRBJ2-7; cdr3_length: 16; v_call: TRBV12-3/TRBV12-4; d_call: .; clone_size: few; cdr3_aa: CASSCRGTPTYNEQYF; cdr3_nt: TGTGCCAGCAGTTGCCGAGGGACTCCCACCTACAATGAGCAGTACTTC
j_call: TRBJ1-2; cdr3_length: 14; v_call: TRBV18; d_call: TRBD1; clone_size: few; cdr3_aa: CASSRSTGDYGYTF; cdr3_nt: TGTGCCAGCTCACGGTCGACAGGGGACTATGGCTACACCTTC
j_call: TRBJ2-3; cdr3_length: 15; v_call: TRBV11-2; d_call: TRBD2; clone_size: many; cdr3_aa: CASSLTSGGPDTQYF; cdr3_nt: TGTGCCAGCAGCTTGACTAGCGGGGGTCCAGATACGCAGTATTTT
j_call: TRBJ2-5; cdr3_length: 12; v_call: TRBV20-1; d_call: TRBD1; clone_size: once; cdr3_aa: CSAPDRVETQYF; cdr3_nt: TGCAGTGCCCCAGACAGGGTGGAGACCCAGTACTTC
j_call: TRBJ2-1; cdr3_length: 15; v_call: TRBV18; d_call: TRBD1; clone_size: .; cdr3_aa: CASSQRDRVRERQFF; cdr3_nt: TGTGCCAGCTCACAACGGGACAGGGTAAGAGAGAGGCAGTTCTTC
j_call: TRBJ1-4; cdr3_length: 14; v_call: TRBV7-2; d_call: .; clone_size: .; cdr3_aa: CASGLRQSNEKLFF; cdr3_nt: TGTGCCAGCGGCCTCAGACAATCTAATGAAAAACTGTTTTTT
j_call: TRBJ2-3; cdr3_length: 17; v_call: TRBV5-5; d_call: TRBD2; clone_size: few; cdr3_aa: CASSLTVASGSTDTQYF; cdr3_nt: TGTGCCAGCAGCCTGACTGTCGCTAGCGGCTCCACAGATACGCAGTATTTT
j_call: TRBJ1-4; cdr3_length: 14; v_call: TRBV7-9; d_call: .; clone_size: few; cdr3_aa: CASSLLGTNEKLFF; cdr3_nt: TGTGCCAGCAGCCTACTGGGAACTAATGAAAAACTGTTTTTT
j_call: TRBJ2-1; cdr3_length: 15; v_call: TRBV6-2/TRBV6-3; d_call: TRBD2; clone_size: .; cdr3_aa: CASSSPTSGVNEQFF; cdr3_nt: TGTGCCAGCAGTTCCCCCACTAGCGGGGTGAATGAGCAGTTCTTC
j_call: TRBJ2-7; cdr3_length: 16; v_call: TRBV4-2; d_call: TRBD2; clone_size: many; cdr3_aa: CASSHYPGLDLYEQYF; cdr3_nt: TGTGCCAGCAGCCATTATCCGGGACTAGATTTGTACGAGCAGTACTTC
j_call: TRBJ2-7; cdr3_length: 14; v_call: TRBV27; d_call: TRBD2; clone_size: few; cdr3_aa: CASRLAGGNYEQYF; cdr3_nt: TGTGCCAGCAGACTAGCGGGAGGAAACTACGAGCAGTACTTC